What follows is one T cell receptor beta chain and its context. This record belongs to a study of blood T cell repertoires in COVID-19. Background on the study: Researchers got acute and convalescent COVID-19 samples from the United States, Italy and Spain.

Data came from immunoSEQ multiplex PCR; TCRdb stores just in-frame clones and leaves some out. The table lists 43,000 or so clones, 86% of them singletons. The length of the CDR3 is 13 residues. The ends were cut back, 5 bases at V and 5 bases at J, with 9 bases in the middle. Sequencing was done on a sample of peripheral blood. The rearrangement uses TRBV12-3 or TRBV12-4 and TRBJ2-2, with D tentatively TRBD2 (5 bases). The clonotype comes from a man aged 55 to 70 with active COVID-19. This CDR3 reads CASSLRRTGELFF. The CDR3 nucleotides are TGTGCCAGCAGTCTGCGGAGGACCGGGGAGCTGTTTTTT.